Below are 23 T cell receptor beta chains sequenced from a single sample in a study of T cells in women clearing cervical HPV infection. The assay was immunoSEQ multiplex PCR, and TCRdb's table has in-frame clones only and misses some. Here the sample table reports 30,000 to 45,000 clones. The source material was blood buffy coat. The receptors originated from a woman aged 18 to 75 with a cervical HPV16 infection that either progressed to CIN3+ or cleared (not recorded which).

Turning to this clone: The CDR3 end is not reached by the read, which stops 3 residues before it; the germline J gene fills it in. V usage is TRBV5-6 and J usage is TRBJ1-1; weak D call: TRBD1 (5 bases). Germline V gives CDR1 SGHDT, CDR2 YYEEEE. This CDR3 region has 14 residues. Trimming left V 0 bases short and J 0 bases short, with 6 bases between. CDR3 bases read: TGTGCCAGCAGCTTGGAGGGGATGAACACTGAA. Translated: CASSLEGMNTE. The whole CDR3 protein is CASSLEGMNTEAFF.

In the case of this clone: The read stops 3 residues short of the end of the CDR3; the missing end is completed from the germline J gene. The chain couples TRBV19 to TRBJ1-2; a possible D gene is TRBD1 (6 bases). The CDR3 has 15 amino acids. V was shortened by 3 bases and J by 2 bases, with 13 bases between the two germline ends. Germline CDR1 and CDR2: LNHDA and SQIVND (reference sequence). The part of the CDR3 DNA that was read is TGTGCCAGTAGTATGAAGGACAGTTCGAACTATGGC. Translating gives CASSMKDSSNYG. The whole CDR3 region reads CASSMKDSSNYGYTF.

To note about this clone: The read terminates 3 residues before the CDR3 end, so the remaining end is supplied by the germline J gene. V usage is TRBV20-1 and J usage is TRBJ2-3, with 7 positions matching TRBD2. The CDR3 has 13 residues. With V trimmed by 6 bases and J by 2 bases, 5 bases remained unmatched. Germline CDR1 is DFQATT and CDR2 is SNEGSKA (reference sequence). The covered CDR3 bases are TGCAGTGCCGCGGGGGTTGACACAGATACG. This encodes CSAAGVDTDT. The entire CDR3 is CSAAGVDTDTQYF.

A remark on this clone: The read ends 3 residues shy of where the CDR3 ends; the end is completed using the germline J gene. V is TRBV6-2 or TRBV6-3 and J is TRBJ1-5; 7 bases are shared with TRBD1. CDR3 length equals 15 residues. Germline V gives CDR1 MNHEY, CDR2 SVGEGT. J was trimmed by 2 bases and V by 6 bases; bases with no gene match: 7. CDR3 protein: CASSRQGLGNQPQHF. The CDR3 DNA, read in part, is TGTGCCAGCAGCCGACAGGGTCTGGGCAATCAGCCC.

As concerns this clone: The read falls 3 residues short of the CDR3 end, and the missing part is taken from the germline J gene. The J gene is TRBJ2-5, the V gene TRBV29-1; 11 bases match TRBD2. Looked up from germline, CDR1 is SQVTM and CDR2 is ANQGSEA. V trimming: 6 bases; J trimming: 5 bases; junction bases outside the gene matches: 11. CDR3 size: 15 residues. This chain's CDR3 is CSVGLTSGRGETQYF. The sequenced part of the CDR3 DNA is TGCAGCGTGGGACTTACTAGCGGGAGAGGGGAGACC.

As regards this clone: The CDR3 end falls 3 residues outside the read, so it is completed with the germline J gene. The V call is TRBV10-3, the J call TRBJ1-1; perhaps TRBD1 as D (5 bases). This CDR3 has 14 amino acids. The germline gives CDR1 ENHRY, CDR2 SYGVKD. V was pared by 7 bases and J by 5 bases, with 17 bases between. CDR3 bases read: TGTGCCATCACCCCGGCACGGGCAGGGACTGAA. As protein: CAITPARAGTE. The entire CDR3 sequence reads CAITPARAGTEAFF.

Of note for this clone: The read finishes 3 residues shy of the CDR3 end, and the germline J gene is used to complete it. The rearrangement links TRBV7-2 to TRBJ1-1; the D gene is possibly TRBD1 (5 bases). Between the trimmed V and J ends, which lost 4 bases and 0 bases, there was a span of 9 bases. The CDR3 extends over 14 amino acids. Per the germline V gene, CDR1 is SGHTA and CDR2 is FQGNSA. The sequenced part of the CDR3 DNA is TGTGCCAGCAGCTGGGGCGCTATGAACACTGAA. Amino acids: CASSWGAMNTE. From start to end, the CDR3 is CASSWGAMNTEAFF.

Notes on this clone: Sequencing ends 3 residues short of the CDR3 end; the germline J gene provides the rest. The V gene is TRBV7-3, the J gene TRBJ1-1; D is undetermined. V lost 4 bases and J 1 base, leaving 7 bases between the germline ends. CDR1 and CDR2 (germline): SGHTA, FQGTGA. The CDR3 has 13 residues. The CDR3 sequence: CASSSQANTEAFF. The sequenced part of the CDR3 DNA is TGTGCCAGCAGCTCCCAGGCGAACACTGAA.

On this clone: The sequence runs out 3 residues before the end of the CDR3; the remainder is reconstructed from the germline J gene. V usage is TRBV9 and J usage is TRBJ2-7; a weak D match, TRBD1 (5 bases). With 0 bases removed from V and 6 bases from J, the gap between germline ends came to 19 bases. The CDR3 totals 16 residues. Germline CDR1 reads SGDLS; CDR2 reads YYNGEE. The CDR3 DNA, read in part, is TGTGCCAGCAGCGTAGTTACCCACAGGATCGGCTTCGAG. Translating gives CASSVVTHRIGFE. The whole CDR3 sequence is CASSVVTHRIGFEQYF.

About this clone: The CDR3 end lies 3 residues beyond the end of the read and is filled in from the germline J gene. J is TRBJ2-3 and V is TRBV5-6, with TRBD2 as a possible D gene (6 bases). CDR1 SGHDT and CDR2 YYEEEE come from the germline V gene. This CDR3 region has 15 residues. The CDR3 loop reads CASSGARRGKETQYF. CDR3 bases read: TGTGCCAGCAGCGGGGCCCGGCGGGGCAAGGAGACG.

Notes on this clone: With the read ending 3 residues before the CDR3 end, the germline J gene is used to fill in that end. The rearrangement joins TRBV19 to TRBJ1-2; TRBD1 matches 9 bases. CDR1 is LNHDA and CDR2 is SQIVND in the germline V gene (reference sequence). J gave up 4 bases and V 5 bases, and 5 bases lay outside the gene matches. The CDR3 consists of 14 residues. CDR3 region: CASSPRDRVYGYTF. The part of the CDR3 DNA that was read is TGTGCCAGTAGTCCCCGGGACAGGGTCTATGGC.

The chain's CDR3 is CSARLGQLNTIYF. The covered CDR3 bases are TGCAGTGCTAGACTTGGACAGCTAAACACC. This chain joins TRBV20-1 and TRBJ1-3; possibly TRBD1 for D (6 bases). The CDR3 end falls 3 residues outside the read, so it is completed with the germline J gene. The CDR3 consists of 13 residues. Germline V lookup: CDR1 DFQATT, CDR2 SNEGSKA (reference sequence). With 2 bases removed from V and 6 bases from J, the gap between germline ends came to 11 bases.

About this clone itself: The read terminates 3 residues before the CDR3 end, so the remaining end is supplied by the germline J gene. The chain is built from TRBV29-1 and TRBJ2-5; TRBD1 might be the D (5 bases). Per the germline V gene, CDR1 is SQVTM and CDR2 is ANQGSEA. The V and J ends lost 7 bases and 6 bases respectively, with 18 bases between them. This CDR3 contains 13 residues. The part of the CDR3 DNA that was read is TGCAGCGCCGACGCTGGGGCCGGCAAGACC. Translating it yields CSADAGAGKT. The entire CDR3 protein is CSADAGAGKTQYF.

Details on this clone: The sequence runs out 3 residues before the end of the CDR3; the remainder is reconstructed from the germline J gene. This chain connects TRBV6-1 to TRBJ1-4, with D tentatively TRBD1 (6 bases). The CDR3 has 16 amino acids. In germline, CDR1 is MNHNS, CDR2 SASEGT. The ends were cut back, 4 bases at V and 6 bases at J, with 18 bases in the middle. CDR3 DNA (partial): TGTGCCAGCAGTGCTCTACAGGGTAGAGGGGATGAAAAA. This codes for CASSALQGRGDEK. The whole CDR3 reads CASSALQGRGDEKLFF.

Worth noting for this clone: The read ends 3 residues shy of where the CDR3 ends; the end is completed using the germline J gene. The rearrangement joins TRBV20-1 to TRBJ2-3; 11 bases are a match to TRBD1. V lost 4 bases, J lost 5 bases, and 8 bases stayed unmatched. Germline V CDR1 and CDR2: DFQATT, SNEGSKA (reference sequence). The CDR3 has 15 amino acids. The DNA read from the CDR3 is TGCAGTGCTACCCGGGACAGGGGGAAGGTAGATACG. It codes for CSATRDRGKVDT. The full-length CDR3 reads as CSATRDRGKVDTQYF.

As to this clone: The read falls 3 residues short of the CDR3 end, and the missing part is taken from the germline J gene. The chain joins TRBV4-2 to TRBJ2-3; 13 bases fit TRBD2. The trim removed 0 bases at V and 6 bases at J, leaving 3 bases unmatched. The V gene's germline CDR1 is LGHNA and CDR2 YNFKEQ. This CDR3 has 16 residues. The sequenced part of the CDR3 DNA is TGTGCCAGCAGCCAAGAGACTAGCGGGAGGACGGATACG. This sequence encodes CASSQETSGRTDT. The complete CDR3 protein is CASSQETSGRTDTQYF.

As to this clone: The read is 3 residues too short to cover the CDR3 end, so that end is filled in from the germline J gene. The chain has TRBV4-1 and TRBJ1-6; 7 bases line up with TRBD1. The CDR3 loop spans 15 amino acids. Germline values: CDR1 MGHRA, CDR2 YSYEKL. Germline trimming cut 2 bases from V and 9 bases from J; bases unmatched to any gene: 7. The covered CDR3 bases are TGCGCCAGCAGCCAACGGGACAGAGGTGGTTCACCC. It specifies CASSQRDRGGSP. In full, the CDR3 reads CASSQRDRGGSPLHF.

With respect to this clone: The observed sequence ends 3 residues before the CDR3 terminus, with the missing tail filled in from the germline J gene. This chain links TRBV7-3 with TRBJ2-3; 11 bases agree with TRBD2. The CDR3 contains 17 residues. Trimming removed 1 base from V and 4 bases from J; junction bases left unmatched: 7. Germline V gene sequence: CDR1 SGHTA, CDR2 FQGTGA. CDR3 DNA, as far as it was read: TGTGCCAGCAGCTTAATAGCGGGGGGGAATTCGCCAGATACG. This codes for CASSLIAGGNSPDT. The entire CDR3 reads CASSLIAGGNSPDTQYF.

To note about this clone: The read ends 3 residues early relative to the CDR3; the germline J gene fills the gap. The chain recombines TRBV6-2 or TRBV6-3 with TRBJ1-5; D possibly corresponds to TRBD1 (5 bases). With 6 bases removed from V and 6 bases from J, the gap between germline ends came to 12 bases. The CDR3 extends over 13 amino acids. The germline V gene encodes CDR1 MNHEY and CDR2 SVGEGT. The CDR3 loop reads CASSSQGGQPQHF. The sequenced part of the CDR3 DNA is TGTGCCAGCAGCTCCCAGGGAGGTCAGCCC.

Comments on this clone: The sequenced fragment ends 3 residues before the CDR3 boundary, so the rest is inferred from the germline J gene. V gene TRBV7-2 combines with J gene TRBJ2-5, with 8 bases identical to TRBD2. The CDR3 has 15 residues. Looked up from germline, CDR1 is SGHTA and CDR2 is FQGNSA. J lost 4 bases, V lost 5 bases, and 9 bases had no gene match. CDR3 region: CASSAGLAWGETQYF. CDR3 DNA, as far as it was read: TGTGCCAGCAGCGCCGGACTAGCCTGGGGAGAGACC. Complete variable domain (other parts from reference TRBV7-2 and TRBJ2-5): GAGVSQSPSNKVTEKGKDVELRCDPISGHTALYWYRQSLGQGLEFLIYFQGNSAPDKSGLPSDRFSAERTGGSVSTLTIQRTQQEDSAVYLCASSAGLAWGETQYFGPGTRLLVL.

Incomplete CDR3 DNA: TGTGCCAGCAGCTCTCAAGAGACC. Translation gives CASSSQET. Given in full, the CDR3 is CASSSQETQYF. The genes are TRBV7-2 and TRBJ2-5; D gene uncertain. The CDR3 end lies 3 residues beyond the end of the read and is filled in from the germline J gene. Germline CDR1 and CDR2: SGHTA and FQGNSA. CDR3 length: 11 amino acids. V lost 4 bases and J 2 bases, leaving 2 bases between the germline ends.

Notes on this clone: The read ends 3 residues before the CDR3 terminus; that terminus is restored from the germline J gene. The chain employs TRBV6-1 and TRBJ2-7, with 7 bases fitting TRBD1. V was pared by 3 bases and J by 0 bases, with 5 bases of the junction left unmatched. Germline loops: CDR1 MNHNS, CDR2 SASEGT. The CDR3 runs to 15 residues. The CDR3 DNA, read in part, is TGTGCCAGCAGTGAGACGACAGGGAGCTCCTACGAG. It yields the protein CASSETTGSSYE. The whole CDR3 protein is CASSETTGSSYEQYF.

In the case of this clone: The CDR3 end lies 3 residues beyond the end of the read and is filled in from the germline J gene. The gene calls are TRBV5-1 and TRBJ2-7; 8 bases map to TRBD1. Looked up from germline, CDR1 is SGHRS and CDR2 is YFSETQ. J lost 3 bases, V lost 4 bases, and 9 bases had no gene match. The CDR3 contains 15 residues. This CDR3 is CASSPWTGSLYEQYF. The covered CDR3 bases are TGCGCCAGCAGCCCTTGGACAGGGTCGCTCTACGAG.